Below, 17 T cell receptor beta chains from the same sample are listed, as sequenced in a study of beta chain features in type 1 diabetes. Notes on the study in general: Shortening that was moderate but significant affected the TCRB CDR3s of Type 1 diabetes patients in all four CD4+ subsets.

Sequencing targeted expressed TCRB transcripts, as all isolated RNA had been reverse transcribed. The table came from immunoSEQ multiplex PCR; TCRdb's copy has only in-frame clones and leaves some out. The data contain roughly 350,000 clones, roughly a tenth of them singletons. These receptors' targets are unknown. Sequencing used central memory CD4+ T cells from blood. The source of these receptors is a man between 25 and 39 years old with type 1 diabetes.

This clone was counted only a few times. This chain connects TRBV28 to TRBJ2-6; D is unclear. V lost 4 bases to trimming and J lost 3 bases, with 13 bases between them. Germline CDR1 and CDR2: MDHEN and SYDVKM. There are 16 residues in the CDR3. The CDR3 DNA sequence: TGTGCCAGCAGTTCCGCCATGAGAGGTGGGGCCAACGTCCTGACTTTC. Translation: CASSSAMRGGANVLTF.

This clone showed up just a few times. CDR3 sequence reads: CASSIAAGTGPGELFF. CDR3 nucleotide sequence: TGTGCCAGTAGTATAGCTGCTGGGACGGGGCCCGGGGAGCTGTTTTTT. The J gene is TRBJ2-2, the V gene TRBV19; D tentatively reads TRBD1 or TRBD2 (5 bases each). The germline gives CDR1 LNHDA, CDR2 SQIVND (reference sequence). The CDR3 has 16 amino acids. The germline V and J ends were trimmed by 1 base and 6 bases, with 15 bases remaining between them.

The chain employs TRBV5-1 and TRBJ2-7, with 8 bases that match TRBD2. Losses at the gene ends were 1 base for V and 7 bases for J; bases not matched to a gene: 7. This CDR3 comprises 14 residues. Germline V CDR1 and CDR2: SGHRS, YFSETQ. The CDR3 region is CASSLISGMDEQYF. CDR3 nucleotides: TGCGCCAGCAGCTTGATTAGCGGGATGGATGAGCAGTACTTC.

In its sample, this clone was seen many times. The V and J genes are TRBV5-4 and TRBJ2-6; the D is unclear. The CDR3 totals 17 residues. V was pared by 4 bases and J by 0 bases, with 14 bases between. In germline, CDR1 is SGHNT, CDR2 YYREEE (reference sequence). The CDR3 sequence: CASSPFASNSGANVLTF. The CDR3 DNA reads TGTGCCAGCAGCCCCTTCGCGTCCAACTCTGGGGCCAACGTCCTGACTTTC.

Comments on this clone: Additional DNA sequences in this sample encode the identical CDR3. This chain joins TRBV9 and TRBJ1-2; D unresolved. The CDR3 is 11 residues long. With 3 bases removed from V and 2 bases from J, the gap between germline ends came to 2 bases. CDR1 and CDR2 from the germline V gene are SGDLS and YYNGEE. CDR3 bases: TGTGCCAGCAGCGCCAACTATGGCTACACCTTC. It translates to CASSANYGYTF.

This clone was observed a few times. The chain uses TRBV7-9 and TRBJ2-1; 9 bases match TRBD2. V gave up 5 bases and J gave up 7 bases; unmatched junction bases: 15. The CDR3 loop spans 17 amino acids. Germline V lookup: CDR1 SEHNR, CDR2 FQNEAQ (reference sequence). The CDR3 coding sequence is TGTGCCAGCAGCCCACCTCCCGGGAGCGGGAGGCCTAATGAGCAGTTCTTC. This translates into CASSPPPGSGRPNEQFF.

This clone showed up just a few times. The chain uses TRBV7-8 and TRBJ2-1; 10 bases fit TRBD2. Trimming took 6 bases from V and 7 from J; bases not matched to a gene: 3. The CDR3 consists of 13 residues. Germline V gives CDR1 SGHVS, CDR2 FQNEAQ. The CDR3 spells CASRQGLANEQFF. The CDR3 nucleotides are TGTGCCAGCAGGCAGGGACTAGCGAATGAGCAGTTCTTC.

The rearrangement uses TRBV7-2 and TRBJ1-1; D is unclear. CDR1 is SGHTA, CDR2 FQGNSA, per germline. Trimming took 2 bases from V and 1 from J, leaving 8 bases between them. The CDR3 sequence is 14 residues long. CDR3 bases: TGTGCCAGCAGCTTATATGGGCAGAACACTGAAGCTTTCTTT. Translated: CASSLYGQNTEAFF.

In this sample, this clone turned up many times. V is TRBV27 and J is TRBJ1-2; D gene ambiguous. Germline assignment: CDR1 MNHEY and CDR2 SMNVEV (reference sequence). V shed 6 bases and J shed 6 bases, with 14 bases lying between them. The CDR3 covers 13 residues. The CDR3 region has the DNA TGTGCCAGCAGCCCATGGGGAAATCATGGCTACACCTTC. This codes for CASSPWGNHGYTF.

As for this clone: This sample includes further DNA sequences coding for the same CDR3. The rearrangement joins TRBV5-1 to TRBJ2-3, with 9 bases fitting TRBD1. After removal of 4 bases from V and 3 bases from J, the junction contained 6 bases not matched to a gene. This CDR3 is 15 amino acids long. Germline V CDR1 and CDR2: SGHRS, YFSETQ. The CDR3: CASSLQGANTDTQYF. The CDR3 DNA reads as TGCGCCAGCAGCCTACAGGGGGCAAATACAGATACGCAGTATTTT.

Many counts were recorded for this clone. The chain links TRBV5-1 to TRBJ2-7, with 13 bases fitting TRBD2. The CDR3 has 15 residues. Germline V gene lookup returns CDR1 SGHRS and CDR2 YFSETQ. The J segment lost 5 bases and the V segment lost 3 bases, leaving 5 bases of the junction unmatched. The CDR3 nucleotides are TGCGCCAGCAGCTCCGGACTAGCGGGAGCCCACGAGCAGTACTTC. Protein product: CASSSGLAGAHEQYF.

This chain links TRBV28 with TRBJ2-5, with 8 bases that match TRBD1. Germline trimming cut 8 bases from V and 5 bases from J; bases unmatched to any gene: 10. The germline gives CDR1 MDHEN, CDR2 SYDVKM. The CDR3 has 14 residues. In DNA, the CDR3 is TGTGCCAGCTCCCGACAGGGGACTGGGGAGACCCAGTACTTC. It encodes CASSRQGTGETQYF.

This clone was counted a few times. The rearrangement joins TRBV11-2 to TRBJ1-4; unclear D gene. V lost 5 bases to trimming and J lost 8 bases, with 15 bases between them. The CDR3 totals 14 residues. The germline gives CDR1 SGHAT, CDR2 FQNNGV. CDR3 amino acids: CASSQELAGEKLFF. The CDR3 DNA sequence: TGTGCCAGCAGCCAAGAATTGGCGGGGGAAAAACTGTTTTTT.

This clone came up a few times. The chain is built from TRBV15 and TRBJ2-7, with D possibly TRBD2 on 6 matching bases. The V gene lost 3 bases and the J gene lost 1 base, with 13 bases spanning the gap. The CDR3 is made up of 15 amino acids. Germline assignment: CDR1 LNHNV and CDR2 YYDKDF (reference sequence). In nucleotides, the CDR3 is TGTGCCACCAGCAGTTTCGGGGGATTATCCTACGAGCAGTACTTC. Translation: CATSSFGGLSYEQYF. Filled out from reference TRBV15 and TRBJ2-7, the complete variable domain reads DAMVIQNPRYQVTQFGKPVTLSCSQTLNHNVMYWYQQKSSQAPKLLFHYYDKDFNNEADTPDNFQSRRPNTSFCFLDIRSPGLGDTAMYLCATSSFGGLSYEQYFGPGTRLTVT.

About this clone: Mismatch with germline at one junction end may stem from a read error. The chain employs TRBV6-6 and TRBJ2-6; D unclear. CDR1 is MNHNY and CDR2 is SVGAGI in the germline V gene (reference sequence). This CDR3 region has 15 residues. The CDR3 sequence: CASSLALSGANVLTF. The CDR3 region has the DNA TGCGCCAGCAGTCTCGCCCTCTCTGGGGCCAACGTCCTGACTTTC.

The V and J genes are TRBV5-6 and TRBJ2-7; D uncertain. The CDR3 is made up of 13 amino acids. V gave up 0 bases and J gave up 0 bases, with 4 bases separating them. Germline assignment: CDR1 SGHDT and CDR2 YYEEEE. The CDR3 DNA follows: TGTGCCAGCAGCTTGGACGTCTCCTACGAGCAGTACTTC. Protein: CASSLDVSYEQYF.

V gene TRBV29-1 combines with J gene TRBJ2-6; D is perhaps TRBD1 (5 bases). CDR1 and CDR2 (germline): SQVTM, ANQGSEA. The CDR3 covers 16 residues. V was clipped by 5 bases and J by 0 bases, with 14 bases between them. The CDR3 loop is CSVLPQASSGANVLTF. The CDR3 bases are TGCAGCGTTCTCCCACAGGCAAGCTCTGGGGCCAACGTCCTGACTTTC.